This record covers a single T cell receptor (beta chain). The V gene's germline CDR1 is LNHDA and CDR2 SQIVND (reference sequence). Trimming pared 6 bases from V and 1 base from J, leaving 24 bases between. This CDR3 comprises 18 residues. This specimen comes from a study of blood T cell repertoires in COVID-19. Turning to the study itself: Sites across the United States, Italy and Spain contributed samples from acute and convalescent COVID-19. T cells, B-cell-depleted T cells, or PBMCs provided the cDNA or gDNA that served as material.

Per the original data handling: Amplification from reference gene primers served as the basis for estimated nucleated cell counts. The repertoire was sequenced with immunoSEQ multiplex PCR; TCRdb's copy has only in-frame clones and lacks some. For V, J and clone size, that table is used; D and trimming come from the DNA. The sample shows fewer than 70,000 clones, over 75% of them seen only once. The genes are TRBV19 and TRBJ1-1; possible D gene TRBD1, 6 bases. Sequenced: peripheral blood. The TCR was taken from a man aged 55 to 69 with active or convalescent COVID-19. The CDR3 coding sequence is TGTGCCAGTAGCAAGGGCCGGACAGCCTCACTAAAGAACACTGAAGCTTTCTTT. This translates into CASSKGRTASLKNTEAFF.